The subject of this entry is one T cell receptor beta chain. This record comes from a study of human T cells and chemical hapten exposure. Background on the study: There were per-sample TCR yield variations, arising mainly from small pooled library volume differences.

TCRdb recomputed calls from the RACE reads with MiXCR, one row per CDR3 protein. The table shows tens of thousands of distinct CDR3 sequences, with approximately 7.6% occurring only once. Time point here: pre-sensitization, week 0. As to treatment: therapeutic diphenylcyclopropenone sensitization with weekly scalp DPC. This TCR derives from a woman in her forties or fifties with alopecia areata. Some clones in this sample may be carry-over from other donors' samples. Sequences were derived from whole blood, sampled in connection with sensitization to the hapten diphenylcyclopropenone (DPC).

CDR3 region: CASSPDRPDNSPLHF. CDR3 sequence (DNA): TGTGCCAGCAGCCCGGACAGGCCGGACAATTCACCCCTCCACTTT. The chain recombines TRBV7-6 with TRBJ1-6, with 7 bases identical to TRBD1. V lost 5 bases, J lost 7 bases, and 8 bases stayed unmatched. The germline V gene encodes CDR1 SGHVS and CDR2 FNYEAQ. CDR3 length: 15 residues.